This is a list of T cell receptor beta chains from one sample in a study of T cell changes during pregnancy in multiple sclerosis. Some clones are missing from TCRdb's copy, which holds only in-frame ones; the method was immunoSEQ multiplex PCR. This sample has about 86,000 clones, with less than 95% found just once. The source was peripheral blood, collected in the first trimester of pregnancy. These receptors were collected from a female donor in good health, enrolled as a control in a pregnancy study. CDR3s include the opening cysteine and the closing phenylalanine or tryptophan. The D gene is left open where the match is weak.

NA,TRBJ1-4,TRBV7-8,TGTGCCAGCAGCCCACGGGGTCCATCTGGGCTAAATGAAAAACTGTTTTTT,CASSPRGPSGLNEKLFF
NA,TRBJ1-1,TRBV7-3,TGTGCCAGCAGCTTAACACCCCGTAGGGGGTCCACTGAAGCTTTCTTT,CASSLTPRRGSTEAFF
NA,TRBJ1-1,TRBV7-6,TGTGCCAGCAGCTTAGGATCAGGGGTTGGGGAAGCTTTCTTT,CASSLGSGVGEAFF
TRBD1,TRBJ2-7,TRBV15,TGTGCCACCAGCGGCAGTCGCACAGGGGCCACCTACGAGCAGTACTTC,CATSGSRTGATYEQYF
NA,TRBJ2-2,TRBV6-5,TGTGCCAGCAGCTCCGACAGGTCCCCCGGGGAGCTGTTTTTT,CASSSDRSPGELFF
TRBD1,TRBJ1-4,TRBV28,TGTGCCAGCAGTCCCCGGGACAGGGTTCGGAGTAATGAAAAACTGTTTTTT,CASSPRDRVRSNEKLFF
TRBD1,TRBJ1-3,TRBV5-1,TGCGCCAGCAGCTTGGGGGGACAGGGCGGAAACACCATATATTTT,CASSLGGQGGNTIYF
NA,TRBJ2-7,TRBV4-3,TGCGCCAGCAGCCAGGCCTTTAGGGGTTACGAGCAGTACTTC,CASSQAFRGYEQYF
NA,TRBJ2-6,TRBV4-1,TGCGCCAGCAGCCAGCCACAAGGGGTCTCTGGGGCCAACGTCCTGACTTTC,CASSQPQGVSGANVLTF
TRBD2,TRBJ2-3,TRBV7-9,TGTGCCAGCACTACCGGCGGGGGGCCAGATACGCAGTATTTT,CASTTGGGPDTQYF
NA,TRBJ1-1,TRBV4-1,TGCGCCAGCAGCCATTTAGGACAGAGGGGATCTGAAGCTTTCTTT,CASSHLGQRGSEAFF
NA,TRBJ2-1,TRBV5-5,TGTGCCAGCAGCTTGGCCGAAGTGGGGGGCTCCTACAATGAGCAGTTCTTC,CASSLAEVGGSYNEQFF
TRBD1,TRBJ1-5,TRBV27,TGTGCCAGCAGTTCGATCAATCCGGGACAGGGGGCACCCAATCAGCCCCAGCATTTT,CASSSINPGQGAPNQPQHF
TRBD1,TRBJ2-7,TRBV19,TGTGCCAGTAGTCCACGGACAGGGGACTACGAGCAGTACTTC,CASSPRTGDYEQYF
NA,TRBJ1-5,TRBV6-1,TGTGCCAGCAGTGAACGTAAGGGGCAGTCGGGCCGTCAGCCCCAGCATTTT,CASSERKGQSGRQPQHF
TRBD1,TRBJ1-4,TRBV5-1,TGCGCCAGCAGCTTATTACCTGGACAGGGGGCGGATGAAAAACTGTTTTTT,CASSLLPGQGADEKLFF
TRBD1,TRBJ2-1,TRBV4-3,TGCGCCAGCAGCCAACGGGGACAGACGGACAATGAGCAGTTCTTC,CASSQRGQTDNEQFF